Below, 5 T cell receptor beta chains from the same sample are listed, as sequenced in a study of PD-L1 blockade in urothelial cancer. Time point reported: pretreatment peripheral blood. The repertoire was sequenced with immunoSEQ multiplex PCR; TCRdb's copy has only in-frame clones and lacks some. This repertoire shows 90,000 or so clones, roughly 90% found once; its top ten account for more than 0.85%. The material sequenced was PBMCs, taken around atezolizumab (anti-PD-L1) treatment. The origin of the receptors is a woman older than 75 with urothelial cancer.

The V and J genes are TRBV19 and TRBJ2-5; the D is unclear. The V end was cut by 4 bases, the J end by 6 bases, with 15 bases between. Per the germline V gene, CDR1 is LNHDA and CDR2 is SQIVND (reference sequence). CDR3 length: 14 amino acids. The CDR3 coding sequence is TGTGCCAGTAGTACGGAGCCCGGGTGGAAGACCCAGTACTTC. It yields the protein CASSTEPGWKTQYF.

This clone was recorded only once. The chain carries TRBV2 and TRBJ2-3, with 9 bases lining up with TRBD2. With V trimmed by 1 base and J by 5 bases, 4 bases remained unmatched. Germline V gene sequence: CDR1 SNHLY, CDR2 FYNNEI. This CDR3 region has 15 residues. In nucleotides, the CDR3 is TGTGCCAGCAGTGAAGAGGCGGGAGGGCTAGATACGCAGTATTTT. As protein: CASSEEAGGLDTQYF.

The V gene is TRBV19, the J gene TRBJ2-1; D might be TRBD2 (5 bases). CDR1 is LNHDA, CDR2 SQIVND, per germline (reference sequence). This CDR3 spans 15 amino acids. V lost 5 bases and J 4 bases, leaving 15 bases between the germline ends. The CDR3 spells CASSPSLATYNEQFF. DNA for the CDR3: TGTGCCAGTAGTCCGTCTTTAGCGACGTACAATGAGCAGTTCTTC.

The chain links TRBV5-1 to TRBJ2-7; D is perhaps TRBD2 (6 bases). Per germline, CDR1 SGHRS and CDR2 YFSETQ. V shed 6 bases and J shed 2 bases, with 15 bases lying between them. The CDR3 totals 14 residues. The CDR3 loop reads CASNHGGATYEQYF. CDR3 coding DNA: TGCGCCAGCAACCATGGAGGGGCAACCTACGAGCAGTACTTC.

CDR3 bases: TGTGCCAGCAGCGGGGGGACTGAAGCTTTCTTT. This gives the protein CASSGGTEAFF. The chain couples TRBV2 to TRBJ1-1, with D possibly being TRBD1 (5 bases). Germline loops: CDR1 SNHLY, CDR2 FYNNEI. The CDR3 spans 11 residues. The V and J ends lost 6 bases and 5 bases respectively, with 7 bases between them.